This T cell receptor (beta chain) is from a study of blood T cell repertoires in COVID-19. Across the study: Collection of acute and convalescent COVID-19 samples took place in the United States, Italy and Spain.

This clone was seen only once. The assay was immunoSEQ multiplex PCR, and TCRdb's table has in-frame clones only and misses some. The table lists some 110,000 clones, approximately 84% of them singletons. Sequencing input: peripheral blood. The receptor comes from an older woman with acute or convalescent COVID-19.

CDR3 coding DNA: TGTGCCATCAGTGAGGGCCAGGGGGAGAATGGCTACACCTTC. It specifies CAISEGQGENGYTF. The V and J genes are TRBV10-3 and TRBJ1-2; TRBD1 matches at 7 bases. Germline lookup yields CDR1 ENHRY and CDR2 SYGVKD. With 2 bases clipped from V and 6 bases from J, the junction kept 6 bases outside the gene matches. CDR3 length: 14 amino acids.